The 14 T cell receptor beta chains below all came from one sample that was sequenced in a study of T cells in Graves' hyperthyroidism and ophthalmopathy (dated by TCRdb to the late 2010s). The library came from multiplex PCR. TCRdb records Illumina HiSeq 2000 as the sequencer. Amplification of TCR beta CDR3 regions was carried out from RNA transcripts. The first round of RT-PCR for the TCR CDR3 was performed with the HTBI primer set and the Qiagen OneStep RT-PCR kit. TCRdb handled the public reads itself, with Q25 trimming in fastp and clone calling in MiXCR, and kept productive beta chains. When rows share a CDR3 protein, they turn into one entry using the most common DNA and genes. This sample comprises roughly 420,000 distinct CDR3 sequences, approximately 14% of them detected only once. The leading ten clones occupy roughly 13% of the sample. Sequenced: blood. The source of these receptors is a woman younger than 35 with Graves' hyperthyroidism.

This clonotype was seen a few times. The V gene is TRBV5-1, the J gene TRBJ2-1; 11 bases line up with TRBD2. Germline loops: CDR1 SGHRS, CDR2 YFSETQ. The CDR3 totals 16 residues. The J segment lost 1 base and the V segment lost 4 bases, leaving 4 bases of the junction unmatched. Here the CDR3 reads CASSPSGRRSYNEQFF. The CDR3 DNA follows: TGCGCCAGCAGCCCTAGCGGGAGGAGGTCCTACAATGAGCAGTTCTTC.

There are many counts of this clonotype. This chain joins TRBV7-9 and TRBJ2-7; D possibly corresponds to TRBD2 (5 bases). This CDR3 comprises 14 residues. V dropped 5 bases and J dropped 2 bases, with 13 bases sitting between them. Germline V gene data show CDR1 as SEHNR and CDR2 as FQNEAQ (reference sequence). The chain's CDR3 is CASSDDGGPYEQYF. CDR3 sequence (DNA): TGTGCCAGCAGCGACGACGGAGGACCCTACGAGCAGTACTTC.

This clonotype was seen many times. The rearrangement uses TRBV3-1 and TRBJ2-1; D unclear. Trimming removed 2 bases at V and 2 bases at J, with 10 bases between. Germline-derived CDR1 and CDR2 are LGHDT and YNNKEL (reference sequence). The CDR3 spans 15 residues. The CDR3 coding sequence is TGTGCCAGCAGCCAACTCCGCTACCCCTACAATGAGCAGTTCTTC. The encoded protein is CASSQLRYPYNEQFF.

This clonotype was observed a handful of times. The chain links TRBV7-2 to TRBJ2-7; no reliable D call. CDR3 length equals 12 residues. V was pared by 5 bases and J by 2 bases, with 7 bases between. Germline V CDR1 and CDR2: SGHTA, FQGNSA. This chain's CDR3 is CASSPLTYEQYF. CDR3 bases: TGTGCCAGCAGCCCTTTGACCTACGAGCAGTACTTC.

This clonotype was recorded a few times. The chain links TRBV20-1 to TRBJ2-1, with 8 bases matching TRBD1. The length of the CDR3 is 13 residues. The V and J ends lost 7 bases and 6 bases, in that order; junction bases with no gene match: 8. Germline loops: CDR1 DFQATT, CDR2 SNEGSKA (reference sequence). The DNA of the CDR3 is TGCAGTGTCAAGACAGGGGTAGCCAATGAGCAGTTCTTC. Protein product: CSVKTGVANEQFF.

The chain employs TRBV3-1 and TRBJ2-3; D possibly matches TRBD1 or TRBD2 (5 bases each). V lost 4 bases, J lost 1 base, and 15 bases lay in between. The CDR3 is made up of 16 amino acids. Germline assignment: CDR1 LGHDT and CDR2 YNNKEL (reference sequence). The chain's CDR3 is CASSRAGSIGTDTQYF. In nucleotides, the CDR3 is TGTGCCAGCAGCCGAGCAGGGAGTATCGGCACAGATACGCAGTATTTT.

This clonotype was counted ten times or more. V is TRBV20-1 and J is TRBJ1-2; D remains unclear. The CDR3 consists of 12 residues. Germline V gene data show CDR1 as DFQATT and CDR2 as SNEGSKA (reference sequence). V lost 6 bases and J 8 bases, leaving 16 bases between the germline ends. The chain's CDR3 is CSAAPEAGGYTF. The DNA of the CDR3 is TGCAGTGCAGCACCCGAGGCTGGAGGCTACACCTTC.

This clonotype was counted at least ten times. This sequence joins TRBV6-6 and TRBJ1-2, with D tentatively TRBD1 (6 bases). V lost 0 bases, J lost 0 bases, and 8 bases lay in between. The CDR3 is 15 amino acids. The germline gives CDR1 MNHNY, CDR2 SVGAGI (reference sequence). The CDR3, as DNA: TGTGCCAGCAGTTACTCGCGGACAGCTAACTATGGCTACACCTTC. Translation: CASSYSRTANYGYTF.

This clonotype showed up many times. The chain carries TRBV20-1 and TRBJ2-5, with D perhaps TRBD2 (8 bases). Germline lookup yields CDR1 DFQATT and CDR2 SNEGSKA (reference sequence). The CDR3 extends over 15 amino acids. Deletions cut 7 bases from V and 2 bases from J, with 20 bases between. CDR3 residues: CSGRGRGASQETQYF. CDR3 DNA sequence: TGCAGTGGAAGGGGGCGGGGGGCAAGTCAAGAGACCCAGTACTTC.

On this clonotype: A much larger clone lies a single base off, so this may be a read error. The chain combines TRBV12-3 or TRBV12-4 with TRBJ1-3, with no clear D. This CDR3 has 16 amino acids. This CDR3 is CARSYGDTSSGNTIYF. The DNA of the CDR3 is TGTGCCAGGAGTTATGGCGACACGAGCTCTGGAAACACCATATATTTT.

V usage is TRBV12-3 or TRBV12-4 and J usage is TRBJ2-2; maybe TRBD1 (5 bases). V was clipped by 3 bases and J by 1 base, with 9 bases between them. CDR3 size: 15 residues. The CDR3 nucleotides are TGTGCCAGCAGTTTCAGGGCACTGAACACCGGGGAGCTGTTTTTT. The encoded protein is CASSFRALNTGELFF.

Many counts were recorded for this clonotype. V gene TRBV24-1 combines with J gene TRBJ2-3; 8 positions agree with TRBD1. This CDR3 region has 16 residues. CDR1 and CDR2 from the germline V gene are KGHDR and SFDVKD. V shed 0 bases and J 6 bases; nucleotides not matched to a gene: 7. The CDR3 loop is CATSDLQGANMDTQYF. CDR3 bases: TGTGCCACCAGTGATTTGCAGGGGGCGAATATGGATACGCAGTATTTT.

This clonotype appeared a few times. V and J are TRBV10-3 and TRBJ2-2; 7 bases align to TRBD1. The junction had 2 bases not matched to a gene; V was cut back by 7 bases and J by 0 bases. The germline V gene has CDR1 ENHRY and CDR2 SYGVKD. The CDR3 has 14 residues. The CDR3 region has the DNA TGTGCCATCACCGGGACAGCGAACACCGGGGAGCTGTTTTTT. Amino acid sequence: CAITGTANTGELFF.

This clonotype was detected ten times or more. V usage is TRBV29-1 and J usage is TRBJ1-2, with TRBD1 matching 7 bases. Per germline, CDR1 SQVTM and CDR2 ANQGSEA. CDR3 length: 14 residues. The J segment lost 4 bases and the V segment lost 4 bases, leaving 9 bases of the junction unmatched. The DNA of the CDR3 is TGCAGCGTTGCAGGAGGAGGGGGCGGCTATGGCTACACCTTC. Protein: CSVAGGGGGYGYTF. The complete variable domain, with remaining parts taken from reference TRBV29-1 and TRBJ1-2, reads SAVISQKPSRDICQRGTSLTIQCQVDSQVTMMFWYRQQPGQSLTLIATANQGSEATYESGFVIDKFPISRPNLTFSTLTVSNMSPEDSSIYLCSVAGGGGGYGYTFGSGTRLTVV.